The rows below give T cell receptor beta chains drawn from one sample of a study of PD-L1 blockade in urothelial cancer. Only in-frame clones appear in the TCRdb table, and some are missing; sequencing was by immunoSEQ multiplex PCR. The top ten clones hold about 3.2% of a sample with more than 70,000 clones, roughly 91% of them seen once. The starting material was PBMCs, obtained around atezolizumab (anti-PD-L1) treatment. All receptors come from a man between 60 and 75 years old with urothelial cancer. The conserved cysteine and the conserved F or W are not part of the CDR3 here.

v_gene	CDR3aa
TRBV5-6	ASPSGTRGMNEQF
TRBV11-2	ASSPTGTVNSPLH
TRBV18	ASSPGVGTVEQY
TRBV28	ASSLSNQGHNEQF
TRBV9	ASSVGTGPLAKNIQY
TRBV21-1	ASCGGEGETNEKLF
TRBV7-2	ASSVTRYEQY
TRBV2	ASSAPGPPPVYEQY
TRBV19	ASSMYSYNSPLH
TRBV5-6	ASSRVGTGPGELF
TRBV15	ATSSRGSNEQF
TRBV5-4	ASSTLTSGRALETQY
TRBV10-3	AISGIPGQGATEAF
TRBV28	ASRDPGTGKRNEQY
TRBV5-1	ASSLVTGGGNEAF
TRBV9	ASSPRDRNIQY
TRBV12-5	ASGLSGTLRSPAEAF
TRBV10-1	ASSKVTGGYEQY
TRBV9	ASSLDRGGTDTQY
TRBV25-1	ASSTDRAPHYGYT
TRBV5-1	ASSPGGTANTGELF
TRBV7-8	ASSALAGKDYEQY
TRBV11-2	ASSLVGTSGRETQY
TRBV5-1	ASRATGLTSTDTQY
TRBV5-8	ASSTGQGYTGELF
TRBV15	ATGTGTNTEAF
TRBV5-6	ASSLAAGEYTGELF